The clone carrying this T cell receptor beta chain was found a few times. Isolated RNA was reverse transcribed into cDNA used as the sequencing template. The assay was immunoSEQ multiplex PCR, and TCRdb's table has in-frame clones only and misses some. The data hold about 130,000 clones, with about 46% observed a single time. The entry originates in a study of CD8+ T cells in alopecia areata. The CDR3 has 13 amino acids. V lost 6 bases and J lost 3, with 12 bases in between. Germline CDR1 and CDR2: ENHRY and SYGVKD. Sequences were derived from CD8+ T cells sorted from blood, sampled at week 0. This chain joins TRBV10-3 and TRBJ2-7; D may be TRBD1 (6 bases). The TCR originated in a human donor with alopecia areata. CDR3 region: CAIRLGQDYEQYF. The CDR3 nucleotides read TGTGCCATCAGATTGGGACAAGACTACGAGCAGTACTTC.